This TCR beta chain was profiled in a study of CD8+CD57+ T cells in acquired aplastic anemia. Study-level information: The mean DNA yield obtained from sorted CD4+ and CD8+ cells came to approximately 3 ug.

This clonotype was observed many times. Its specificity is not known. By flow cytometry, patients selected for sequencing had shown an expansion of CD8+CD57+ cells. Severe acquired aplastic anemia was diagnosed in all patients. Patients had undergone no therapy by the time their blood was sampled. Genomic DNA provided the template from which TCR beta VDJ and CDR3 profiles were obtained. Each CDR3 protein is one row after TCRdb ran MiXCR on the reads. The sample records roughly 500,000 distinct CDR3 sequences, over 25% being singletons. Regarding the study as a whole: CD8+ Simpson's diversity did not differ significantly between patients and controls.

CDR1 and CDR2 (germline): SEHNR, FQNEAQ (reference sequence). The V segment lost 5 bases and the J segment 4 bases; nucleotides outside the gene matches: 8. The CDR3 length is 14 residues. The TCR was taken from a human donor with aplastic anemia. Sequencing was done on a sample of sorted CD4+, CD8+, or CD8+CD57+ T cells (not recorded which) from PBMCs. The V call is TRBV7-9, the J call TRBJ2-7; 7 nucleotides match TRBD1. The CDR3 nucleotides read TGTGCCAGCAGCCGATCACAGGGGTCATACGAGCAGTACTTC. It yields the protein CASSRSQGSYEQYF.